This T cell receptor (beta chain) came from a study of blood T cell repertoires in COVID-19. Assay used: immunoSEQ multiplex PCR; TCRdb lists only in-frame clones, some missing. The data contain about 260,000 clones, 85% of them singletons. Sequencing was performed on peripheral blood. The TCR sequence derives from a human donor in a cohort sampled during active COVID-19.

The CDR3 region is CASSVGGTTGNTIYF. DNA of the CDR3: TGTGCCAGCAGCGTAGGGGGGACAACTGGAAACACCATATATTTT. The rearrangement joins TRBV9 to TRBJ1-3; a weak D match, TRBD1 (6 bases). The ends were cut back, 0 bases at V and 2 bases at J, with 9 bases in the middle. The CDR3 totals 15 residues. CDR1 SGDLS and CDR2 YYNGEE come from the germline V gene.